This T cell receptor (beta chain) was profiled in a study of primary melanoma T cells and metastatic recurrence. About the research overall: Primary melanomas here were stage T2 to T4, over 1 mm thick. Study-level findings and limits: Combined with tumor thickness, T-cell fraction reportedly beat other histopathological additions. Melanomas with T-cell fraction above 20% appeared to have better outcomes. Primary melanomas may harbor an effective T-cell antitumor response, authors suggested.

Assay used: immunoSEQ multiplex PCR; TCRdb lists only in-frame clones, some missing. The data hold 100 to 110 clones, with roughly 87% observed a single time. The V gene's germline CDR1 is SGHNT and CDR2 YENEEA. V was shortened by 0 bases and J by 7 bases, with 12 bases between the two germline ends. The CDR3 loop spans 14 amino acids. Note on this clone: Its antigen is not known.

Sequences were obtained from melanoma tumor tissue. This clonotype was obtained from a human donor with melanoma. The gene calls are TRBV11-3 and TRBJ1-2, with TRBD1 as a possible D gene (6 bases). CDR3 region: CASSLDWTVSGYTF. CDR3 DNA: TGTGCCAGCAGCTTAGATTGGACAGTTAGTGGCTACACCTTC.